The 19 T cell receptor beta chains reported below all come from one sample, sequenced in a study of metastatic and nonmetastatic thyroid tumors. Ahead of thyroid surgery, no patient had received treatment of any kind. TCRdb re-analyzed the PCR reads using MiXCR. The table has about 22,000 clones, just over 14% seen once. Sequenced material: tumor tissue. The receptors were gathered from a female donor with papillary thyroid cancer or a benign thyroid nodule (not recorded which). Some clones in this sample may be carry-over from other donors' samples.

This clone was seen at least ten times. This chain joins TRBV5-6 and TRBJ1-2; tentative D call: TRBD1 (6 bases). The CDR3 extends over 15 amino acids. Per germline, CDR1 SGHDT and CDR2 YYEEEE. V gave up 2 bases and J gave up 0 bases, with 11 bases separating them. CDR3 nucleotide sequence: TGTGCCAGCAGCTTACAGGGTCTTTCTAACTATGGCTACACCTTC. It specifies CASSLQGLSNYGYTF. Full variable domain (missing parts from reference TRBV5-6 and TRBJ1-2): DAGVTQSPTHLIKTRGQQVTLRCSPKSGHDTVSWYQQALGQGPQFIFQYYEEEERQRGNFPDRFSGHQFPNYSSELNVNALLLGDSALYLCASSLQGLSNYGYTFGSGTRLTVV.

This clone came up once. V and J are TRBV11-2 and TRBJ2-3, with a possible D match to TRBD2 (5 bases). The CDR3 is made up of 17 amino acids. The germline CDR1 and CDR2 sequences are SGHAT and FQNNGV. V was shortened by 1 base and J by 0 bases, with 14 bases between the two germline ends. DNA for the CDR3: TGTGCCAGCAGCTTAGGGGGTTGTAGCGTAAGCACAGATACGCAGTATTTT. Translation gives CASSLGGCSVSTDTQYF. Looking up the rest from reference TRBV11-2 and TRBJ2-3 gives the full variable domain: EAGVAQSPRYKIIEKRQSVAFWCNPISGHATLYWYQQILGQGPKLLIQFQNNGVVDDSQLPKDRFSAERLKGVDSTLKIQPAKLEDSAVYLCASSLGGCSVSTDTQYFGPGTRLTVL.

This clone appeared many times. The rearrangement joins TRBV20-1 to TRBJ1-4, with D hard to call. CDR1 is DFQATT and CDR2 is SNEGSKA in the germline V gene (reference sequence). V gave up 6 bases and J gave up 11 bases, with 25 bases separating them. This CDR3 is 15 amino acids long. The CDR3 sequence: CSAPKPPEGRAKLFF. CDR3 sequence (DNA): TGCAGTGCCCCCAAACCTCCGGAAGGCCGGGCGAAACTGTTTTTT.

This clone was observed a handful of times. A read error may produce the germline difference seen at one junction end. The CDR3 DNA is TGTGCCAGCAAGGCGACGGCTAGCGGGGGGGCGAAACAAGATACCCAGTACTTC. This gives the protein CASKATASGGAKQDTQYF. The chain carries TRBV6-1 and TRBJ2-5; 12 bases are shared with TRBD2. CDR3 length equals 18 residues. The germline V gene encodes CDR1 MNHNS and CDR2 SASEGT.

This clone has ten or more counts. V gene TRBV19 combines with J gene TRBJ2-1; 8 bases map to TRBD2. V shed 6 bases and J 6 bases; nucleotides not matched to a gene: 13. Per the germline V gene, CDR1 is LNHDA and CDR2 is SQIVND (reference sequence). The CDR3 is made up of 16 amino acids. This CDR3 is CASSGGSAGVINEQFF. In DNA form, the CDR3 reads TGTGCCAGTAGCGGGGGATCAGCGGGGGTGATCAATGAGCAGTTCTTC.

This clone was seen many times. The V call is TRBV20-1, the J call TRBJ1-2, with D possibly TRBD1 on 6 matching bases. CDR3 length: 13 residues. Between the trimmed V and J ends, which lost 4 bases and 6 bases, there was a span of 15 bases. Germline V gene sequence: CDR1 DFQATT, CDR2 SNEGSKA (reference sequence). The CDR3 DNA is TGCAGTGCTATTAGACAGGACCTAGATGGCTACACCTTC. This encodes CSAIRQDLDGYTF.

CDR3 sequence (DNA): TGTGCCAGCAGCGGAATCGCAGGGGTGGTGGATGAGCAGTTCTTC. This sequence encodes CASSGIAGVVDEQFF. This chain joins TRBV9 and TRBJ2-1, with D possibly being TRBD1 (6 bases). The germline V and J ends were trimmed by 3 bases and 8 bases, with 18 bases remaining between them. The CDR3 is 15 residues long. The V gene's germline CDR1 is SGDLS and CDR2 YYNGEE.

This clone was counted at least ten times. The chain recombines TRBV19 with TRBJ2-3; 9 positions agree with TRBD2. The V and J ends lost 5 bases and 4 bases, in that order; junction bases with no gene match: 7. This CDR3 spans 15 amino acids. In germline, CDR1 is LNHDA, CDR2 SQIVND (reference sequence). CDR3 in DNA: TGTGCCAGTAGTGATGGGACTAGCTCGGCAGATACGCAGTATTTT. Encoded protein: CASSDGTSSADTQYF.

In its sample, this clone was seen many times. The chain employs TRBV7-2 and TRBJ2-1; no clear D. The CDR3 has 12 residues. The V end was cut by 1 base, the J end by 3 bases, with 1 base between. Germline V CDR1 and CDR2: SGHTA, FQGNSA. The CDR3 sequence is CASSLVYNEQFF. The DNA of the CDR3 is TGTGCCAGCAGCTTAGTCTACAATGAGCAGTTCTTC.

This clone showed up many times. V and J are TRBV19 and TRBJ1-1, with D unclear. The CDR3 runs 12 residues. Germline V lookup: CDR1 LNHDA, CDR2 SQIVND (reference sequence). The V end lost 1 base, the J end lost 6 bases, and 6 bases lay between the germline ends. The CDR3 protein is CASSIGRSEAFF. CDR3 bases: TGTGCCAGTAGTATAGGTCGATCTGAAGCTTTCTTT.

The chain joins TRBV6-5 to TRBJ2-2; D is unresolved. In germline, CDR1 is MNHEY, CDR2 SVGAGI. The V gene lost 1 base and the J gene lost 7 bases, with 4 bases spanning the gap. This CDR3 is 12 amino acids long. The CDR3 DNA follows: TGTGCCAGCAGTTACTTCGACGGGGAGCTGTTTTTT. Amino acid sequence: CASSYFDGELFF.

This clone was seen many times. The chain links TRBV6-5 to TRBJ2-3, with TRBD2 identical over 7 bases. V lost 2 bases to trimming and J lost 1 base; unmatched junction nucleotides: 6. This CDR3 spans 16 amino acids. Germline-derived CDR1 and CDR2 are MNHEY and SVGAGI. This CDR3 reads CASSYLRSGGTDTQYF. CDR3 sequence (DNA): TGTGCCAGCAGTTACCTCCGGAGCGGGGGCACAGATACGCAGTATTTT.

This chain uses TRBV30 with TRBJ2-7; D ambiguous. CDR1 and CDR2 from the germline V gene are GTSNPN and SVGIG (reference sequence). CDR3 length equals 13 residues. Trimming took off 1 base at V and 5 bases at J, with 12 bases between the two ends. CDR3 region: CAWSAKGTHEQYF. The CDR3 DNA is TGTGCCTGGAGTGCAAAGGGTACCCACGAGCAGTACTTC.

This clone came up once. The chain employs TRBV5-1 and TRBJ2-7; D could derive from TRBD1 or TRBD2 (6 bases each). CDR1 is SGHRS, CDR2 YFSETQ, per germline. V was shortened by 4 bases and J by 0 bases, with 17 bases between the two germline ends. The CDR3 totals 16 residues. The CDR3 sequence: CASSPPRDTISYEQYF. CDR3 nucleotides: TGCGCCAGCAGCCCGCCGCGGGACACGATCTCCTACGAGCAGTACTTC. The variable domain in full, completed from reference TRBV5-1 and TRBJ2-7, reads KAGVTQTPRYLIKTRGQQVTLSCSPISGHRSVSWYQQTPGQGLQFLFEYFSETQRNKGNFPGRFSGRQFSNSRSEMNVSTLELGDSALYLCASSPPRDTISYEQYFGPGTRLTVT.

This clone was counted at least ten times. The J gene is TRBJ2-1, the V gene TRBV20-1; D is perhaps TRBD2 (5 bases). The CDR3 consists of 16 residues. Germline-derived CDR1 and CDR2 are DFQATT and SNEGSKA (reference sequence). Deletions cut 6 bases from V and 5 bases from J, with 23 bases between. DNA for the CDR3: TGCAGTGCAACTATTAACCGGGAATTCCCCCACAATGAGCAGTTCTTC. Encoded protein: CSATINREFPHNEQFF.

This clone has a count of ten or more. The J gene is TRBJ2-5, the V gene TRBV24-1; D could derive from TRBD1 or TRBD2 (5 bases each). Germline V CDR1 and CDR2: KGHDR, SFDVKD. Trimming stripped 9 bases from V and 4 bases from J, with 20 bases between. CDR3 size: 15 residues. For the CDR3, the DNA is TGTGCCACCCCTTCGATTTGGGGGTTTCGAGAGACCCAGTACTTC. It translates to CATPSIWGFRETQYF.

This sequence joins TRBV24-1 and TRBJ1-2, with 9 bases that match TRBD1. CDR3 length: 15 residues. Germline trimming cut 3 bases from V and 2 bases from J; bases unmatched to any gene: 3. CDR1 and CDR2 from the germline V gene are KGHDR and SFDVKD. The CDR3 nucleotides read TGTGCCACCAGTGATCCTACAGGGGGCAACTATGGCTACACCTTC. It yields the protein CATSDPTGGNYGYTF.

This clone was picked up many times. The chain recombines TRBV10-3 with TRBJ2-3, with 8 bases fitting TRBD2. The V gene end was trimmed by 0 bases and the J gene end by 1 base; junction bases not matched to a gene: 0. The CDR3 has 15 amino acids. Germline V CDR1 and CDR2: ENHRY, SYGVKD. The CDR3 DNA sequence: TGTGCCATCAGTGAGTCGACTAGCGGCACAGATACGCAGTATTTT. As protein: CAISESTSGTDTQYF.

In this sample, this clone is medium-sized. J is TRBJ2-2 and V is TRBV7-6; D is undetermined. Trimming took off 2 bases at V and 3 bases at J, with 7 bases between the two ends. This CDR3 contains 14 residues. The germline V gene has CDR1 SGHVS and CDR2 FNYEAQ. The CDR3 DNA follows: TGTGCCAGCAGCTTAATGGGTTACACCGGGGAGCTGTTTTTT. Translation: CASSLMGYTGELFF.